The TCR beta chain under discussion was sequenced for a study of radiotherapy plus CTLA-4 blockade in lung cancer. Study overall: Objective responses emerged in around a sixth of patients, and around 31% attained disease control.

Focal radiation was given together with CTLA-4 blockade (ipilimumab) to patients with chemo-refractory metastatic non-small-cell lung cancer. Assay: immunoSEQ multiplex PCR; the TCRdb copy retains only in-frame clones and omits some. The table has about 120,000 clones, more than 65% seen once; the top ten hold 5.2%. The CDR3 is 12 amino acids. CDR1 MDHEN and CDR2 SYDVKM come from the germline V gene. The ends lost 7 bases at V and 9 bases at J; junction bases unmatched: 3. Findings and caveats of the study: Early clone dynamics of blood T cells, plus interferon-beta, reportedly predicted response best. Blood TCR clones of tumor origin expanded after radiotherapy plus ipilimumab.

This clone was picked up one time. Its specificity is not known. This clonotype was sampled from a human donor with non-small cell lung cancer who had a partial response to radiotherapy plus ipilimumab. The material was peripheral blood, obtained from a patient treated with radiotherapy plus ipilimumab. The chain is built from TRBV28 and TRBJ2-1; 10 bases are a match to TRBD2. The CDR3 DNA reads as TGTGCCAGCACTAGCGGGAGAGGTGAGCAGTTCTTC. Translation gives CASTSGRGEQFF.